This T cell receptor (beta chain) appears in the sequencing data of a study of T-cell memory formation after mild COVID-19. Looking at the study overall: Largely donor-specific TCR clusters were found.

The CDR3 spans 15 residues. Trimming stripped 4 bases from V and 0 bases from J, with 10 bases between. Germline CDR1 is ENHRY and CDR2 is SYGVKD. This clonotype is deemed medium-sized. 5'RACE primed from the constant segment yielded TCR alpha and TCR beta cDNA libraries bearing sample barcodes and UMIs. TCRdb passed the 5' RACE reads through MiXCR, listing each CDR3 protein once. The table records around 120,000 distinct CDR3 sequences, roughly 15% of them present only once. Sequencing was carried out using PBMCs or a T cell subset sorted from them (not recorded which). The genes are TRBV10-3 and TRBJ1-5, with a weak D call TRBD1 (5 bases). The receptor was derived from an adult woman who had mild COVID-19 (a few samples of this study predate the infection). Cell type and time point are not known. This chain's CDR3 is CAISVGEFSNQPQHF. Written as DNA, the CDR3 is TGTGCCATCAGTGTGGGGGAATTTAGCAATCAGCCCCAGCATTTT.